The 20 T cell receptor beta chains below come from one sample, sequenced in a study of CD8+CD57+ T cells in acquired aplastic anemia. Profiles of TCR beta VDJ and CDR3 were generated from a genomic DNA template. TCRdb reprocessed the reads via MiXCR and lists one record per CDR3 protein. The sample gives approximately 190,000 distinct CDR3 sequences, around half of which show up once; 9.7% is in the top ten. Patients sequenced had flow cytometry evidence of CD8+CD57+ cell expansion. Sequencing was done on a sample of sorted CD4+, CD8+, or CD8+CD57+ T cells (not recorded which) from PBMCs. All receptors come from a human donor with aplastic anemia.

On this clonotype: At one end, the junction sequence differs from germline, possibly due to a read error. The chain uses TRBV10-3 and TRBJ1-1; D unclear. This CDR3 spans 13 amino acids. In germline, CDR1 is ENHRY, CDR2 SYGVKD. CDR3 residues: CAISEQVKTEAFF. The DNA of the CDR3 is TGTGCCATCAGTGAGCAGGTGAAAACTGAAGCTTTCTTT.

In DNA form, the CDR3 reads TGCGCCAGCAAACTAGCGGGAGGATACACAGATACGCAGTATTTT. Encoded protein: CASKLAGGYTDTQYF. The rearrangement uses TRBV10-2 and TRBJ2-3; 12 bases fit TRBD2. Germline assignment: CDR1 WSHSY and CDR2 SAAADI. Trimming removed 7 bases from V and 2 bases from J; junction bases left unmatched: 4. This CDR3 contains 15 residues.

Ten or more counts support this clonotype. The chain couples TRBV2 to TRBJ1-6; tentatively, D is TRBD1 (5 bases). Looked up from germline, CDR1 is SNHLY and CDR2 is FYNNEI. The CDR3 length is 15 residues. V shed 6 bases and J shed 3 bases, with 12 bases lying between them. CDR3 DNA: TGTGCCAGCAGGGGACGGGGAATCTATAATTCACCCCTCCACTTT. Protein sequence: CASRGRGIYNSPLHF.

Comment on this clonotype: A much larger clone differs by one base, so this may be a read error. This CDR3 reads CASRDGRRVYGYTF. CDR3 nucleotide sequence: TGTGCCAGCAGAGACGGCAGGAGGGTCTATGGCTACACCTTC. This chain uses TRBV6-1 with TRBJ1-2; D unclear. Looked up from germline, CDR1 is MNHNS and CDR2 is SASEGT. Trimming shortened V by 6 bases and J by 4 bases, and 15 bases separated the two germline ends. CDR3 length equals 14 residues.

The gene calls are TRBV30 and TRBJ2-5; no reliable D call. Looked up from germline, CDR1 is GTSNPN and CDR2 is SVGIG (reference sequence). Trimming pared 3 bases from V and 4 bases from J, leaving 18 bases between. The CDR3 consists of 15 residues. The CDR3 DNA sequence: TGTGCCTGGAGACTTAATCCCCTTAAGGGAGAGACCCAGTACTTC. Its protein product is CAWRLNPLKGETQYF.

In regard to this clonotype: One junction end disagrees with the germline gene, perhaps due to a read error. This chain uses TRBV12-3 or TRBV12-4 with TRBJ1-2; D not certain. This CDR3 is built from 12 residues. CDR3 nucleotide sequence: TGTGCCAGCAGTTTATCAAACTATGGCTACATCTTC. Amino acids: CASSLSNYGYIF.

This clonotype has more than one count but fewer than ten. The chain employs TRBV7-9 and TRBJ2-7, with TRBD1 matching 9 bases. The CDR3 length is 15 residues. The junction had 7 bases not matched to a gene; V was cut back by 2 bases and J by 5 bases. From germline, CDR1 is SEHNR and CDR2 FQNEAQ (reference sequence). CDR3 residues: CASSLTGGASHEQYF. CDR3 sequence (DNA): TGTGCCAGCAGCTTAACAGGGGGCGCGAGCCACGAGCAGTACTTC.

The chain carries TRBV5-4 and TRBJ1-1; D gene unclear. Germline CDR1 is SGHNT and CDR2 is YYREEE (reference sequence). Trimming cost V 1 base and J 2 bases, with 12 bases left between them. The CDR3 is 15 amino acids. The CDR3 loop is CASSLFAGSNTEAFF. CDR3 coding DNA: TGTGCCAGCAGCTTGTTTGCTGGGAGTAACACTGAAGCTTTCTTT.

As concerns this clonotype: This sequence may be a read error, since a much larger clone differs from it by one base. The chain has TRBV9 and TRBJ2-5; D not certain. Germline assignment: CDR1 SGDLS and CDR2 YYNGEE. CDR3 size: 13 residues. V was trimmed by 0 bases and J by 11 bases, leaving 14 bases between them. CDR3 coding DNA: TGTGCCAGCAGCGTAGATTGGAGCGATGAGCAGTACTTC. It yields the protein CASSVDWSDEQYF.

This clonotype was seen ten or more times. The V and J genes are TRBV7-2 and TRBJ1-6; D unresolved. This CDR3 has 15 residues. Per germline, CDR1 SGHTA and CDR2 FQGNSA. V was pared by 4 bases and J by 7 bases, with 14 bases between. DNA for the CDR3: TGTGCCAGCAGCTCATCTATTCGAGTAAATTCACCCCTCCACTTT. It translates to CASSSSIRVNSPLHF.

This clonotype has a count of ten or more. The J gene is TRBJ2-7, the V gene TRBV4-2, with 12 bases aligning to TRBD2. The CDR3 contains 20 residues. V trimming: 0 bases; J trimming: 4 bases; junction bases outside the gene matches: 16. Germline V lookup: CDR1 LGHNA, CDR2 YNFKEQ. The CDR3 spells CASSQDRRVGLAGGSYEQYF. In nucleotides, the CDR3 is TGTGCCAGCAGCCAAGATAGGAGGGTGGGGCTAGCGGGAGGGAGTTACGAGCAGTACTTC.

As regards this clonotype: The CDR3 ends on some other residue instead of the conserved phenylalanine or tryptophan, so this is likely a read error. The CDR3 DNA follows: TGCAGCGTTCAAGGGACCGCGGACGGCGGGAGGGCCCAGTACCTC. Protein product: CSVQGTADGGRAQYL. The genes are TRBV29-1 and TRBJ2-5; TRBD2 matches 9 bases. Germline CDR1 is SQVTM and CDR2 is ANQGSEA. V trimming: 5 bases; J trimming: 9 bases; junction bases outside the gene matches: 16. The CDR3 contains 15 residues.

This chain joins TRBV29-1 and TRBJ2-7; 11 bases fit TRBD1. This CDR3 spans 13 amino acids. The germline V gene encodes CDR1 SQVTM and CDR2 ANQGSEA. V lost 8 bases, J lost 3 bases, and 6 bases stayed unmatched. This CDR3 is CSITGTGGYEQYF. In nucleotides, the CDR3 is TGCAGCATCACCGGGACAGGGGGCTACGAGCAGTACTTC.

This clonotype showed up just a few times. The chain has TRBV10-3 and TRBJ2-3; weak D call: TRBD1 (5 bases). The CDR3 totals 13 residues. Per germline, CDR1 ENHRY and CDR2 SYGVKD. Deletions cut 5 bases from V and 2 bases from J, with 8 bases between. The CDR3 is CAISQGITDTQYF. Written as DNA, the CDR3 is TGTGCCATCAGTCAGGGTATCACAGATACGCAGTATTTT.

The chain has TRBV28 and TRBJ2-7; 7 bases agree with TRBD1. CDR1 is MDHEN and CDR2 is SYDVKM in the germline V gene. J gave up 2 bases and V 4 bases, and 8 bases lay outside the gene matches. The CDR3 loop spans 15 amino acids. CDR3 residues: CASSSTGLTPYEQYF. The CDR3 coding sequence is TGTGCCAGCAGTTCGACAGGGCTAACTCCCTACGAGCAGTACTTC.

This clonotype was counted a few times. The V call is TRBV6-1, the J call TRBJ1-2, with a possible D match to TRBD1 (5 bases). V lost 5 bases and J lost 0, with 22 bases in between. The CDR3 runs 18 residues. Germline assignment: CDR1 MNHNS and CDR2 SASEGT. The chain's CDR3 is CASSPGGIGRVANYGYTF. The CDR3 DNA is TGTGCCAGCAGTCCCGGGGGTATAGGGAGGGTAGCTAACTATGGCTACACCTTC.

V usage is TRBV24-1 and J usage is TRBJ2-1; 10 nucleotides align to TRBD1. V trimming: 3 bases; J trimming: 7 bases; junction bases outside the gene matches: 2. The CDR3 contains 14 residues. CDR1 and CDR2 (germline): KGHDR, SFDVKD. The CDR3 loop is CATSDPDRGNEQFF. The CDR3 coding sequence is TGTGCCACCAGTGATCCGGACAGGGGGAATGAGCAGTTCTTC.

This clonotype showed up many times. The chain combines TRBV2 with TRBJ2-7; D possibly corresponds to TRBD2 (6 bases). The length of the CDR3 is 15 residues. Looked up from germline, CDR1 is SNHLY and CDR2 is FYNNEI. The V and J ends lost 5 bases and 2 bases respectively, with 16 bases between them. The chain's CDR3 is CASSLLGRPTYEQYF. CDR3 coding DNA: TGTGCCAGCAGTCTCCTCGGGAGACCCACCTACGAGCAGTACTTC.

The rearrangement uses TRBV30 and TRBJ1-3; D is perhaps TRBD1 (5 bases). Germline-derived CDR1 and CDR2 are GTSNPN and SVGIG (reference sequence). V lost 3 bases, J lost 4 bases, and 16 bases lay in between. The CDR3 consists of 15 residues. CDR3 amino acids: CAWSSSTALGNTIYF. In nucleotides, the CDR3 is TGTGCCTGGAGCTCCTCGACAGCTTTGGGAAACACCATATATTTT.

This clonotype appeared a few times. This chain joins TRBV14 and TRBJ2-7; 11 bases align to TRBD1. The CDR3 totals 21 residues. Germline CDR1 reads SGHDN; CDR2 reads FVKESK. The trim removed 2 bases at V and 0 bases at J, leaving 18 bases unmatched. DNA of the CDR3: TGTGCCAGCAGCCAACGGCGGGTTAGGACAGGGGGCTCTTTAAACTCCTACGAGCAGTACTTC. As protein: CASSQRRVRTGGSLNSYEQYF.